The subject of this entry is one T cell receptor (beta chain). The antigen is unknown. Alongside a J-beta primer mix, a sample-barcoded 5' primer served in a second PCR lasting about 6 to 12 cycles. Via MiXCR, TCRdb re-called the 5' RACE reads, giving one row per CDR3 protein. The sample records about 1.4 million distinct CDR3 sequences, around 59% being singletons. The sample originates from a study of blood T cells in healthy people across ages. Overall study results and limits: Those diversity estimates obtained from one million T cells were thought to be underestimates.

Trimming shortened V by 6 bases and J by 0 bases, and 20 bases separated the two germline ends. CDR1 is SGHKS, CDR2 YYEKEE, per germline (reference sequence). The CDR3 spans 17 residues. Sequencing was performed on blood. The receptor was derived from a young man in good health. The V and J genes are TRBV5-5 and TRBJ2-3; D possibly corresponds to TRBD2 (6 bases). The CDR3 bases are TGTGCCAGCAACCCGCGGGCCTTAGCGGCTAGCACAGATACGCAGTATTTT. Translating gives CASNPRALAASTDTQYF.